Sequencing of this T cell receptor beta chain was carried out in a study of blood T cell repertoires in COVID-19. Germline V gives CDR1 SGHTA, CDR2 FQGNSA. This CDR3 has 14 amino acids. V lost 1 base and J lost 0, with 4 bases in between. The repertoire was sequenced with immunoSEQ multiplex PCR; TCRdb's copy has only in-frame clones and lacks some. The table lists 110,000 or so clones, around 83% of them singletons. This clone was observed a few times. V is TRBV7-2 and J is TRBJ2-1; D is undetermined. What was sequenced was peripheral blood. This TCR was sampled from a woman older than 75 with acute or convalescent COVID-19. The CDR3 reads CASSLESSYNEQFF. CDR3 nucleotide sequence: TGTGCCAGCAGCTTAGAGAGCTCCTACAATGAGCAGTTCTTC.